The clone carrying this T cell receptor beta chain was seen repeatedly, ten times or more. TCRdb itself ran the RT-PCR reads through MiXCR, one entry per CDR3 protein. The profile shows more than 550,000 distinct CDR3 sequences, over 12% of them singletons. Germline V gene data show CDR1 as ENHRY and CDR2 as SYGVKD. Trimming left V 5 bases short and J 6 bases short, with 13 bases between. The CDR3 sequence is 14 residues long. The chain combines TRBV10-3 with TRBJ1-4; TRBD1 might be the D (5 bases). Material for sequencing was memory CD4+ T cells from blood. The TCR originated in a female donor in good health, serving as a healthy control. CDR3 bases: TGTGCCATCAGTTCGGGGGAAGGCGATGAAAAACTGTTTTTT. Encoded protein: CAISSGEGDEKLFF.